This T cell receptor beta chain was found in a study of PD-1 blockade in classical Hodgkin lymphoma. Germline loops: CDR1 LGHNA, CDR2 YSLEER. V was clipped by 2 bases and J by 4 bases, with 11 bases between them. The CDR3 spans 15 residues. Here immunoSEQ multiplex PCR was the method, and the copy in TCRdb shows in-frame clones only, minus some. The sample gives around 45,000 clones, roughly 78% of which show up once; around a third is in the top ten. Time point given: cycle 4 day 1 (C4D1), after less than 7 weeks of nivolumab. Every patient experienced relapse after autologous stem cell transplantation, and brentuximab vedotin exposure varied.

The starting material was peripheral blood mononuclear cells (PBMCs), obtained before the fourth cycle of nivolumab. The genes are TRBV4-3 and TRBJ1-4; possibly TRBD1 for D (6 bases). This receptor was obtained from a human donor with classical Hodgkin lymphoma. CDR3 residues: CASSQFRGSNEKLFF. The CDR3 DNA reads TGCGCCAGCAGCCAATTCAGGGGAAGTAATGAAAAACTGTTTTTT.